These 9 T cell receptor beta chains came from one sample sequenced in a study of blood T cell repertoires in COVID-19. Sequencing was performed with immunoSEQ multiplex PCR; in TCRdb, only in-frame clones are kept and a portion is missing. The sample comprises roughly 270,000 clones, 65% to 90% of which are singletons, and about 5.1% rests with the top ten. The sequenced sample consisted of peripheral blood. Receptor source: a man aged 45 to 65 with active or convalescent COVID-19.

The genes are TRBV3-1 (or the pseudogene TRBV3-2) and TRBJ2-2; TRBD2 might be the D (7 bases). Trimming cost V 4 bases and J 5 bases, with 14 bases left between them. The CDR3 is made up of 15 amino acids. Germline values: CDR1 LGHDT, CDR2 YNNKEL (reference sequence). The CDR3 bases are TGTGCCAGCAGCCTCGGGGGGCTGGGAACCGGGGAGCTGTTTTTT. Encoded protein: CASSLGGLGTGELFF.

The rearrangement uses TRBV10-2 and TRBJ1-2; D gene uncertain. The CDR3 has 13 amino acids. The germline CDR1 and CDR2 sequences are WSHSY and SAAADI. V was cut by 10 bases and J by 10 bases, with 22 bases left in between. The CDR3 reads CATKEAVAEIYTF. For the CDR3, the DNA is TGCGCCACCAAGGAGGCCGTCGCCGAAATCTACACCTTC.

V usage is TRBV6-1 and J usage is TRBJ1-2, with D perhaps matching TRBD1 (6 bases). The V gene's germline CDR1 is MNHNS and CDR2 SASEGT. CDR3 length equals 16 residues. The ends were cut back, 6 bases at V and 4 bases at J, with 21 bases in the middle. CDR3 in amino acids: CASRERGGLLGYGYTF. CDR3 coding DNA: TGTGCCAGCAGGGAAAGGGGGGGGCTATTAGGCTATGGCTACACCTTC.

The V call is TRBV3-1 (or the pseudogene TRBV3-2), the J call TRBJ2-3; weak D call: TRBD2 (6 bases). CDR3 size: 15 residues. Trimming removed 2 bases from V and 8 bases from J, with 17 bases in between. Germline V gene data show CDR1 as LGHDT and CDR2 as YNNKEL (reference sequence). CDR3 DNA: TGTGCCAGCAGCCAATGGCGGGGTCGGAAGGTTACGCAGTATTTT. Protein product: CASSQWRGRKVTQYF.

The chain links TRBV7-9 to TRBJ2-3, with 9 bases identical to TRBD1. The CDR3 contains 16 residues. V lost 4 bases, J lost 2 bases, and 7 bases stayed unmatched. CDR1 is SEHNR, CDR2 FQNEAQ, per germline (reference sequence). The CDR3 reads CASSSTGGAHTDTQYF. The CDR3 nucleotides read TGTGCCAGCAGCTCCACAGGGGGCGCCCACACAGATACGCAGTATTTT.

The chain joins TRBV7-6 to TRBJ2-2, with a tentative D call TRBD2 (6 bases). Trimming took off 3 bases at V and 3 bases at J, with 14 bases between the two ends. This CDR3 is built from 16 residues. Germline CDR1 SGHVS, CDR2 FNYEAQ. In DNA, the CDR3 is TGTGCCAGCAGCTTCCAAAGGGACTTTTACACCGGGGAGCTGTTTTTT. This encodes CASSFQRDFYTGELFF.

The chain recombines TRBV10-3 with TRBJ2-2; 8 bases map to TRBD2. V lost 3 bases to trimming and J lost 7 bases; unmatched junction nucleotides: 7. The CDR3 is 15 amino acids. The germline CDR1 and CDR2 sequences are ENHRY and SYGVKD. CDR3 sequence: CAISERAGAVGELFF. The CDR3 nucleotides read TGTGCCATCAGTGAACGAGCGGGAGCGGTCGGGGAGCTGTTTTTT.

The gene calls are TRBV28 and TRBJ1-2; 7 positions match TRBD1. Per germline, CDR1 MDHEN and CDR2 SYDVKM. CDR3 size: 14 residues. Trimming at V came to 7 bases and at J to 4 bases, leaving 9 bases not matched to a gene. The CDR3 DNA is TGTGCCAGCACCGTGACAGGGAGTGGCTATGGCTACACCTTC. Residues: CASTVTGSGYGYTF.

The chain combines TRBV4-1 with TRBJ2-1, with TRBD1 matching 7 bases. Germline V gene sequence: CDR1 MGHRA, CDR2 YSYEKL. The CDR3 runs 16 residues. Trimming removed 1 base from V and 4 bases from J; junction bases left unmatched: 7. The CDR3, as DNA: TGCGCCAGCAGCCAAGTGGGGACAGACCCTTACAATGAGCAGTTCTTC. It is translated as CASSQVGTDPYNEQFF.